These 14 T cell receptor beta chains were sequenced from one sample in a study of cytomegalovirus exposure and HLA in healthy donors. Researchers ran the PCR with 60 Vbeta and 13 Jbeta primers. Produced via immunoSEQ multiplex PCR; TCRdb's table is partial and in-frame only. The sample shows 150,000 to 200,000 clones, under 85% of them seen only once. The sample comprised PBMCs. All receptors derive from a woman between 25 and 40 years old in good health and CMV-seronegative.

The rearrangement joins TRBV28 to TRBJ2-3; 9 nucleotides match TRBD2. Germline CDR1 MDHEN, CDR2 SYDVKM. CDR3 length: 15 amino acids. V shed 5 bases and J 2 bases; nucleotides not matched to a gene: 5. CDR3 loop: CASSIAGAFTDTQYF. CDR3 sequence (DNA): TGTGCCAGCAGTATAGCGGGGGCCTTCACAGATACGCAGTATTTT.

The chain carries TRBV5-4 and TRBJ2-5, with no clear D. The V end was cut by 1 base, the J end by 2 bases, with 6 bases between. There are 13 residues in the CDR3. Germline CDR1 and CDR2: SGHNT and YYREEE (reference sequence). CDR3 bases: TGTGCCAGCAGCTTGTCCCTGCAAGAGACCCAGTACTTC. Its protein product is CASSLSLQETQYF. Using reference TRBV5-4 and TRBJ2-5 for the parts outside the CDR3, the full variable domain is ETGVTQSPTHLIKTRGQQVTLRCSSQSGHNTVSWYQQALGQGPQFIFQYYREEENGRGNFPPRFSGLQFPNYSSELNVNALELDDSALYLCASSLSLQETQYFGPGTRLLVL.

Points on this clone: The junction does not match germline at one end; this may be a read error. V is TRBV4-3 and J is TRBJ2-7; TRBD2 matches 11 bases. Germline lookup yields CDR1 LGHNA and CDR2 YSLEER. This CDR3 has 15 amino acids. The CDR3 DNA sequence: TGCGCCAGCAGCCGGATAGCGGGAGGGCCGTACGGGCAGTACTTC. This codes for CASSRIAGGPYGQYF.

The chain joins TRBV6-4 to TRBJ2-3; no clear D. This CDR3 is 14 amino acids long. Trimming cost V 6 bases and J 2 bases, with 12 bases left between them. CDR1 and CDR2 (germline): MRHNA, SNTAGT. CDR3 DNA: TGTGCCAGCAGCAAAGAGTTATCCACAGATACGCAGTATTTT. This translates into CASSKELSTDTQYF.

This clone was detected only a few times. The chain couples TRBV5-5 to TRBJ2-2, with 9 positions matching TRBD2. This CDR3 spans 16 amino acids. V was pared by 0 bases and J by 2 bases, with 2 bases of the junction left unmatched. CDR1 and CDR2 (germline): SGHKS, YYEKEE (reference sequence). The CDR3, as DNA: TGTGCCAGCAGCTTGGTTCTAGCGGGAAACACCGGGGAGCTGTTTTTT. It codes for CASSLVLAGNTGELFF.

The rearrangement links TRBV5-1 to TRBJ2-2; D not certain. CDR1 is SGHRS and CDR2 is YFSETQ in the germline V gene. This CDR3 comprises 15 residues. The V and J ends lost 0 bases and 0 bases respectively, with 6 bases between them. The CDR3 sequence is CASSLDSPNTGELFF. CDR3 coding DNA: TGCGCCAGCAGCTTGGACAGTCCGAACACCGGGGAGCTGTTTTTT.

This sequence joins TRBV28 and TRBJ1-2, with 7 bases identical to TRBD1. V was clipped by 11 bases and J by 11 bases; unmatched bases: 14. CDR1 and CDR2 from the germline V gene are MDHEN and SYDVKM. There are 12 residues in the CDR3. CDR3 region: CASDGAPGGYTF. Here the CDR3 DNA reads TGTGCCTCGGACGGAGCCCCAGGGGGGTACACCTTC.

J is TRBJ1-2 and V is TRBV5-1; D remains ambiguous. Germline CDR1 is SGHRS and CDR2 is YFSETQ. The ends were cut back, 0 bases at V and 4 bases at J, with 10 bases in the middle. CDR3 length: 14 amino acids. This CDR3 is CASSLAGTSYGYTF. CDR3 nucleotide sequence: TGCGCCAGCAGCTTGGCCGGCACTAGCTATGGCTACACCTTC.

This clone occurred many times. The CDR3 DNA reads TGTGCCATAGCCGGGACAGGGGTAATAGATACGCAGTATTTT. Translation gives CAIAGTGVIDTQYF. The rearrangement links TRBV10-3 to TRBJ2-3; 10 bases map to TRBD1. Trimming took 9 bases from V and 5 from J; bases not matched to a gene: 8. The CDR3 length is 14 residues. In germline, CDR1 is ENHRY, CDR2 SYGVKD.

The chain combines TRBV10-3 with TRBJ1-4; D perhaps matches TRBD1 (6 bases). V was cut by 3 bases and J by 0 bases, with 8 bases left in between. The CDR3 runs 15 residues. Germline assignment: CDR1 ENHRY and CDR2 SYGVKD. The DNA for the CDR3 is TGTGCCATCAGTGAAGCAGGGGCAACTAATGAAAAACTGTTTTTT. This gives the protein CAISEAGATNEKLFF.

The J gene is TRBJ2-2, the V gene TRBV7-9; D is perhaps TRBD1 (6 bases). CDR1 SEHNR and CDR2 FQNEAQ come from the germline V gene (reference sequence). With 5 bases removed from V and 5 bases from J, the gap between germline ends came to 24 bases. This CDR3 is 18 amino acids long. The CDR3: CASSLGRDSGEETGELFF. The CDR3 coding sequence is TGTGCCAGCAGCCTAGGACGAGATTCAGGGGAAGAGACCGGGGAGCTGTTTTTT.

For this clone: An end of the junction does not agree with germline; a read error may underlie this. V is TRBV27 and J is TRBJ1-5, with D unclear. CDR3 length equals 13 residues. Germline V lookup: CDR1 MNHEY, CDR2 SMNVEV (reference sequence). CDR3 amino acids: CAGSTVTRGPQHF. The CDR3 DNA is TGTGCCGGCAGTACGGTGACGAGAGGGCCCCAGCATTTT.

The gene calls are TRBV27 and TRBJ2-1; 8 positions agree with TRBD1. There are 18 residues in the CDR3. V shed 2 bases and J 4 bases; nucleotides not matched to a gene: 13. Germline loops: CDR1 MNHEY, CDR2 SMNVEV (reference sequence). CDR3 sequence reads: CASSLIGVGTGRYNEQFF. In nucleotides, the CDR3 is TGTGCCAGCAGTTTAATTGGAGTAGGGACAGGACGATACAATGAGCAGTTCTTC.

J is TRBJ1-2 and V is TRBV5-1, with 9 nucleotides matching TRBD1. The CDR3 totals 14 residues. Germline-derived CDR1 and CDR2 are SGHRS and YFSETQ. V was pared by 2 bases and J by 2 bases, with 1 base of the junction left unmatched. For the CDR3, the DNA is TGCGCCAGCAGCTTTACAGGGGGCAACTATGGCTACACCTTC. It codes for CASSFTGGNYGYTF.